This T cell receptor (beta chain) was identified during a study of cytomegalovirus exposure and HLA in healthy donors (dated by TCRdb to 2017 to 2019). About the full investigation: An earlier analysis of fewer than 750 of the donors reported around 280 Gb of sequence data and 117 million unique TCR beta sequences obtained from about 200 million T cells. The later analysis used no new phenotypic data to find candidate immune exposures, relying instead on TCR beta sequences and their occurrence across donors. To study patterns of TCR occurrence, a later analysis re-analyzed previously published TCR beta repertoires from around 660 donors and added high-resolution HLA genotyping. The study used immunosequencing to profile the T cell repertoires of approximately 650 subjects and linked those repertoires to cytomegalovirus serostatus. Among 300 to 500 genotyped donors of the cohort, an average of around 250,000 unique TCR beta nucleotide sequences was sequenced per donor, of which roughly 17% were non-productive. Several DR-DQ haplotypes were handled as single units for association and clustering because linkage in the cohort was strong. The genetic ancestry cluster associated with self-reported Caucasian donors included 81% of the 350 to 500 genotyped donors. Donor age, sex, ethnicity and CMV serostatus were compiled together with the repertoire data. Typing coverage differed by locus: A, B, C, DRB1 and DQB1 were typed in roughly 620-630 donors, DQA1 in about 550, DPA1 in approximately 600, and DPB1 in approximately 450. In addition to the first cohort of 666 subjects, a separate validation cohort of 100 to 150 different subjects was used. Genome-wide SNP genotypes for about 55% of the 666 donors were used in a later genetic analysis, which treated that subset as a discovery cohort. Both class I and class II loci were covered by HLA typing, at four-digit resolution. The study was designed to test whether signatures of past pathogen exposure could be identified by cataloging public T cell receptors. To decide whether each TCR beta V gene segment behaved as functional or pseudogenic, an earlier analysis of some 600 of the donors relied on high-throughput TCR beta sequencing. Every discovery cohort repertoire had been produced on one sequencing platform. The study combined high-throughput TCR immunosequencing, statistical association of individual TCRs with disease status, and machine learning to predict cytomegalovirus infection status. Roughly 300 gigabases of sequencing data and approximately 85 million unique TCR sequences were included in an early release covering about 620 HLA-typed donors.

With respect to this clone: Its antigen is currently not known. No much larger clone exists at a distance of one base, and base qualities are not known.

Broader findings and caveats from the paper: The only immune exposure information available for the cohort was CMV serostatus. Most CMV-associated TCR beta chains appeared to be HLA-restricted in a later analysis, and the HLA associations seemed to be driven largely by CMV exposure. The presence/absence analyses assumed that sequencing depth was roughly uniform across donors, and that assumption may not be true. Compared with the approximately 720-donor mean, donors in an Asian-associated ancestry cluster had fewer N-insertions in productive TCRs, according to a later genetic analysis. Broadly in line with IMGT annotations, most TCR beta V segments showed up in productive rearrangements about 90% or about 30% of the time in an earlier analysis of under 700 of the donors. A further reported finding was that TCR beta sequences accurately predicted the HLA-A and HLA-B alleles for most subjects in the first cohort. A few of the identified cytomegalovirus-associated TCR beta chains were confirmed in vitro to be specific for cytomegalovirus antigens. HLA typing was unavailable for some donors at each locus, so association tests used only the typed subset. A later analysis reported that several top co-occurrence clusters appeared linked to parvovirus B19, influenza, CMV and Epstein-Barr virus. Assigning TCR associations to individual alleles was difficult when HLA alleles, especially DR and DQ, strongly co-occurred. The classifier was reported to diagnose cytomegalovirus status with high specificity and sensitivity in both the original cohort and the validation cohort. In a later analysis, the rate of TCR association differed among HLA loci, with DRB1 alleles having the most associated TCRs and HLA-C alleles having the fewest. Because counts were too low, about 15 rarely observed V segments, including chromosome 9 orphons, were left out of the earlier analysis of about 620 of the donors. The study gave a list of more than 150 TCR beta chains associated with cytomegalovirus. In a later analysis, HLA-associated TCR beta chains were found to be more clonally expanded and to have lower generation probabilities than equally common non-associated chains. A group of highly shared sequence variants was considered likely to be a technical artifact of the sequencing pipeline. In this cohort, only TCR beta chains were sequenced, and detectable features were limited by the absence of alpha or paired-chain data. In a later genetic analysis, a missense DCLRE1C variant was associated with V-gene and J-gene trimming of TCR beta chains, and the association was replicated in an independent cohort. The authors suggested that the approach could potentially be generalized to other disease states and immunological phenotypes. While some public TCRs were present in many individuals, most TCR sequences turned up only very rarely across donors. At a false discovery rate of 0.05, a later analysis linked roughly 17,000 TCR beta sequences to specific HLA alleles. Correlated functional status among segregating V segments might reflect linkage disequilibrium, but an unknown experimental factor could not be ruled out. Some IMGT-functional V segments, including TRBV6-2 and TRBV6-3, could not be told apart with the 87-base-pair reads, so those segments were excluded.

The cohort consisted of 670 or so healthy bone marrow donors. At the time of sampling, all cohort members were nominally healthy, though unrecorded immune exposures were likely present. The donor tested CMV seronegative and was one of the 352 seronegative cohort members. A peripheral blood sample was collected from each donor, and TCR beta sequencing was performed on peripheral blood mononuclear cells. The Qiagen DNeasy Blood Extraction Kit was used to extract genomic DNA from the blood cell samples. Preparation of the library involved the immunoSEQ multiplex PCR assay. For the multiplex PCR, a mixture combining 60 forward primers for TCR Vbeta segments and 13 reverse primers for TCR Jbeta segments was used. Amplification of the CDR3 region of rearranged TCR beta genes was performed with a multiplex PCR assay on genomic DNA. Amplified TCR beta libraries were sequenced as 87-base-pair reads on the Illumina HiSeq System. On the authors' methods: Across the 600 to 700 repertoires, a later analysis counted roughly 84 million unique TCR beta chains, some 11 million of which were shared by at least two donors. To remove PCR and sequencing errors, raw reads were error-corrected and collapsed into unique sequences using a nearest-neighbor algorithm that merged closely related sequences. CDR3 sequences were aligned to IMGT reference sequences to assign V, D and J gene segments. For a sequence to be retained, a match of at least six nucleotides was required to both a V gene segment and a J gene segment. Rearrangements were called productive when the CDR3 lacked stop codons and stayed in frame with V and J; all others were non-productive. CDR3 was defined according to IMGT convention as the region running from the second conserved V-encoded cysteine to the conserved J-encoded phenylalanine. The earlier analysis of around 640 of the donors excluded sequences that lacked an unambiguous match to a single V gene segment. In an earlier analysis of several hundred of the donors, a V segment was called functional when productive rearrangements were above 56.7%, and segregating when the standard deviation between donors exceeded 5%. A statistical classification framework was built for diagnosing cytomegalovirus status from the catalog of TCR beta chain sequences. In a later analysis, TCR nucleotide sequences were compared against IMGT/GENE-DB human TR gene sequences so that V and J genes could be assigned. In a later analysis, CDR3 sequences and most-parsimonious VDJ recombination scenarios were assigned using the TCRdist pipeline. In a later analysis, every TCR beta chain was defined by the combination of its CDR3 amino acid sequence and its V-gene family, and reads without a unique V-gene family were dropped. As a way to deal with suspected cross-contamination and a sequencing artifact, a later analysis dropped nearly 600 nucleotide sequences that were highly shared and had low generation probability. For each public chain, a later analysis derived a clonal expansion index from normalized ranks of inferred template counts within each repertoire. In a later analysis, generation probabilities were computed using a VDJ recombination model fitted to out-of-frame rearrangements, and the results were checked against IGoR. In a later analysis, hypergeometric tests were used to score TCR-TCR, TCR-HLA and TCR-CMV co-occurrence, with a repertoire-size bias correction applied to TCR pairs. To estimate false discovery rates, a later analysis permuted the HLA or CMV assignments 20 times. A later analysis grouped co-occurring TCRs with DBSCAN, adding TCRdist sequence similarity when clustering within HLA-allele-positive subsets. Repertoires with fewer than 30,000 or more than 120,000 public chains, plus five repertoires with anomalous nucleotide sharing, were excluded from co-occurrence clustering. TCRdb stores this immuneACCESS table with in-frame sequences only. Part of the clones is absent; in the studies checked, under half of the shortfall reflects unresolved V genes, and no reason is known for the rest. The V and J calls and clone size are taken from that table; D and trimming were inferred from the DNA. This sample holds approximately 110,000 clones; around 80% were observed only once. About 1.8% of the sample is held by the ten biggest clonotypes.

V loses 4 bases, J loses 6 bases, and the germline ends lie 16 bases apart. CDR1 and CDR2 (SGHRS, YFSETQ) derive from the germline V gene. The CDR3 runs 14 amino acids, cysteine and phenylalanine included. The kept DNA is CDR3 alone, 42 bases in frame from the first base. Recombination joined TRBV5-1 with TRBJ1-2, with an unclear D gene assignment. The specimen sequenced was PBMCs. The receptor's source is a man aged 50 or older in good health and CMV-seronegative. The nucleotide sequence is TGCGCCAGCAGCGCTGGCCGTCCGGAGGATGGCTACACCTTC. Translation gives CASSAGRPEDGYTF.